The T cell receptor beta chain described here comes from a study of T cell changes during pregnancy in multiple sclerosis. The CDR3 covers 11 residues. The ends were cut back, 7 bases at V and 7 bases at J, with 10 bases in the middle. The germline V gene has CDR1 MGHDK and CDR2 SYGVNS. Data came from immunoSEQ multiplex PCR; TCRdb stores just in-frame clones and leaves some out. The sample records roughly 57,000 clones, nearly 90% being singletons. The starting material was peripheral blood, obtained in the first trimester of pregnancy. This TCR derives from a female donor with multiple sclerosis, enrolled in a pregnancy study. This chain connects TRBV25-1 to TRBJ1-2; D uncertain. CDR3: CASIGAAGYTF. The CDR3 DNA is TGTGCCAGCATAGGCGCGGCTGGCTACACCTTC.